A single sample is the source of the 15 T cell receptor beta chains below, sequenced in a study of blood T cell repertoires in COVID-19. The data were produced by immunoSEQ multiplex PCR, yet TCRdb's version contains in-frame clones alone and is incomplete. The sample has 220,000 or so clones, about 80% seen once. Sequencing was performed on peripheral blood. The receptor set was obtained from a woman in her fifties or sixties with acute or convalescent COVID-19.

The V gene is TRBV29-1, the J gene TRBJ2-7; tentatively, D is TRBD2 (5 bases). The CDR3 extends over 14 amino acids. Germline-derived CDR1 and CDR2 are SQVTM and ANQGSEA. Deletions cut 4 bases from V and 0 bases from J, with 13 bases between. The DNA for the CDR3 is TGCAGCGTTGTGGGTAGCGAGAGCTCCTACGAGCAGTACTTC. Protein product: CSVVGSESSYEQYF.

V and J are TRBV5-1 and TRBJ2-3, with D possibly being TRBD2 (7 bases). Germline values: CDR1 SGHRS, CDR2 YFSETQ. The CDR3 contains 14 residues. V lost 8 bases to trimming and J lost 4 bases, with 17 bases between them. The CDR3 DNA sequence: TGCGCCAGTAGGGGGGGTCGAGTATCAGATACGCAGTATTTT. Amino acids: CASRGGRVSDTQYF. The whole variable domain, remainder taken from reference TRBV5-1 and TRBJ2-3, is KAGVTQTPRYLIKTRGQQVTLSCSPISGHRSVSWYQQTPGQGLQFLFEYFSETQRNKGNFPGRFSGRQFSNSRSEMNVSTLELGDSALYLCASRGGRVSDTQYFGPGTRLTVL.

The V and J genes are TRBV21-1 and TRBJ2-1; TRBD2, the table's D call, was not compared with the DNA. TRBV21-1 is designated a pseudogene. The CDR3 is made up of 19 amino acids. The DNA for the CDR3 is TGTGCCAGCAGCAAAGACCGACAGCCGATAGCGGGGGGGCAGAATGAGCAGTTCTTC. Its translation is CASSKDRQPIAGGQNEQFF.

V is TRBV7-8 and J is TRBJ2-1; TRBD1 agrees at 7 bases. The J segment lost 0 bases and the V segment lost 6 bases, leaving 8 bases of the junction unmatched. Germline CDR1 is SGHVS and CDR2 is FQNEAQ. The CDR3 has 16 amino acids. CDR3 sequence reads: CASRLRGLGSYNEQFF. Written as DNA, the CDR3 is TGTGCCAGCAGATTAAGGGGGCTGGGCTCCTACAATGAGCAGTTCTTC.

This chain joins TRBV6-5 and TRBJ2-5; D remains unclear. This CDR3 has 13 residues. V gave up 8 bases and J gave up 4 bases, with 14 bases separating them. Germline CDR1 reads MNHEY; CDR2 reads SVGAGI. For the CDR3, the DNA is TGTGCCAGCGGGCAGCTCGATAGAGAGACCCAGTACTTC. Protein product: CASGQLDRETQYF.

The rearrangement joins TRBV6-6 to TRBJ1-1; D may be TRBD1 (5 bases). V lost 7 bases and J lost 4, with 13 bases in between. CDR1 MNHNY and CDR2 SVGAGI come from the germline V gene (reference sequence). The CDR3 is made up of 13 amino acids. The CDR3 sequence: CASTHGGGTEAFF. DNA of the CDR3: TGTGCCAGCACCCATGGGGGAGGCACTGAAGCTTTCTTT.

This rearrangement joins TRBV6-5 to TRBJ1-3; D remains unclear. Germline assignment: CDR1 MNHEY and CDR2 SVGAGI. V was trimmed by 6 bases and J by 2 bases, leaving 14 bases between them. The CDR3 runs to 15 residues. CDR3 coding DNA: TGTGCCAGCAGCCCCGGGTTGAGCACTGGAAACACCATATATTTT. This translates into CASSPGLSTGNTIYF.

Regarding this clone: Since a much larger clone is just one base distant, this may be a read error. The chain couples TRBV29-1 to TRBJ2-7; 8 nucleotides match TRBD1. The V segment lost 3 bases and the J segment 7 bases; nucleotides outside the gene matches: 20. Germline CDR1 reads SQVTM; CDR2 reads ANQGSEA. The CDR3 has 17 residues. CDR3 sequence (DNA): TGCAGCGTTGATGAGTCGTTCACGGGACAGGCTATCTTAGAGCAGTACTTC. It translates to CSVDESFTGQAILEQYF.

CDR3 in DNA: TGTGCCAGCAGCTTAGCGGTGACTAGCGGGGGGCAGTTCTTC. This gives the protein CASSLAVTSGGQFF. The V gene is TRBV7-2, the J gene TRBJ2-1, with 12 bases fitting TRBD2. The germline CDR1 and CDR2 sequences are SGHTA and FQGNSA. V shed 0 bases, J shed 12 bases, and the junction held 3 bases outside the gene matches. The CDR3 has 14 residues.

The J gene is TRBJ1-3, the V gene TRBV9; D remains ambiguous. The length of the CDR3 is 13 residues. Per germline, CDR1 SGDLS and CDR2 YYNGEE. Between the trimmed V and J ends, which lost 2 bases and 0 bases, there was a span of 3 bases. CDR3 nucleotides: TGTGCCAGCAGCGTCAACTCTGGAAACACCATATATTTT. Translating it yields CASSVNSGNTIYF. The full variable domain, completed using reference TRBV9 and TRBJ1-3, is DSGVTQTPKHLITATGQRVTLRCSPRSGDLSVYWYQQSLDQGLQFLIQYYNGEERAKGNILERFSAQQFPDLHSELNLSSLELGDSALYFCASSVNSGNTIYFGEGSWLTVV.

The chain joins TRBV15 to TRBJ2-5; tentative D call: TRBD2 (5 bases). CDR3 size: 14 residues. Germline CDR1 and CDR2: LNHNV and YYDKDF (reference sequence). Between the trimmed V and J ends, which lost 4 bases and 5 bases, there was a span of 14 bases. This CDR3 is CATSIRGPRETQYF. Written as DNA, the CDR3 is TGTGCCACCAGCATAAGAGGGCCACGGGAGACCCAGTACTTC.

The chain employs TRBV19 and TRBJ2-5; 7 positions match TRBD2. Unmatched junction bases numbered 5, after V lost 4 bases and J lost 0 bases. CDR3 length: 15 amino acids. Germline CDR1 reads LNHDA; CDR2 reads SQIVND (reference sequence). CDR3 in amino acids: CASSRLGGNQETQYF. The CDR3 DNA follows: TGTGCCAGTAGTAGACTCGGGGGGAACCAAGAGACCCAGTACTTC.

Only one count was recorded for this clone. In DNA form, the CDR3 reads TGTGCCAGTAGTATCCGACTAGCGGGGGGGCGGAATACCGGGGAGCTGTTTTTT. Translation: CASSIRLAGGRNTGELFF. The chain joins TRBV19 to TRBJ2-2; 14 bases are a match to TRBD2. This CDR3 is 18 amino acids long. Trimming took 3 bases from V and 5 from J; bases not matched to a gene: 8. Germline values: CDR1 LNHDA, CDR2 SQIVND (reference sequence).

This chain uses TRBV6-5 with TRBJ1-2; D might be TRBD1 (5 bases). With 6 bases removed from V and 4 bases from J, the gap between germline ends came to 12 bases. The CDR3 length is 13 residues. CDR1 is MNHEY, CDR2 SVGAGI, per germline. CDR3 coding DNA: TGTGCCAGCAGCCCAGGGATTCGCTATGGCTACACCTTC. Its translation is CASSPGIRYGYTF.

The rearrangement joins TRBV5-1 to TRBJ2-1; 8 bases agree with TRBD2. Germline loops: CDR1 SGHRS, CDR2 YFSETQ. The CDR3 is made up of 15 amino acids. V lost 0 bases to trimming and J lost 3 bases; unmatched junction nucleotides: 2. The CDR3 spells CASSLVAGGYNEQFF. The CDR3 bases are TGCGCCAGCAGCTTGGTGGCGGGGGGCTACAATGAGCAGTTCTTC.